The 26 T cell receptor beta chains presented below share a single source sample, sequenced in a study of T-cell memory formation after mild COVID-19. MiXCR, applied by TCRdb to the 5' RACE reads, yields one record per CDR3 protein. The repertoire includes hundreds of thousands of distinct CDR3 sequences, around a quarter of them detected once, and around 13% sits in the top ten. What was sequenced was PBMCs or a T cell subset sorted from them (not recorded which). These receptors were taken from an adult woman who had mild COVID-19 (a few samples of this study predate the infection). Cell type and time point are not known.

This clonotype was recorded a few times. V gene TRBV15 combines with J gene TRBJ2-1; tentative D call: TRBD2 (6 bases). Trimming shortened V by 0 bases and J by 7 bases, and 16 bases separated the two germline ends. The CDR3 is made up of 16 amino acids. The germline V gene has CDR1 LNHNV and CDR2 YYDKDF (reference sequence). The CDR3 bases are TGTGCCACCAGCAGAGACGAACGACTAGTGAAGAATGAGCAGTTCTTC. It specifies CATSRDERLVKNEQFF. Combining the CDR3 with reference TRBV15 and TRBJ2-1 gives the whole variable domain DAMVIQNPRYQVTQFGKPVTLSCSQTLNHNVMYWYQQKSSQAPKLLFHYYDKDFNNEADTPDNFQSRRPNTSFCFLDIRSPGLGDTAMYLCATSRDERLVKNEQFFGPGTRLTVL.

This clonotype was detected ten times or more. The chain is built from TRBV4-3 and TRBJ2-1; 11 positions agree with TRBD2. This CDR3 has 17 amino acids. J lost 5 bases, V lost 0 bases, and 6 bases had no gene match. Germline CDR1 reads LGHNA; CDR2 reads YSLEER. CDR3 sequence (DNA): TGCGCCAGCAGCCAAGATAGACGACTAGCGGGACACAATGAGCAGTTCTTC. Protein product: CASSQDRRLAGHNEQFF.

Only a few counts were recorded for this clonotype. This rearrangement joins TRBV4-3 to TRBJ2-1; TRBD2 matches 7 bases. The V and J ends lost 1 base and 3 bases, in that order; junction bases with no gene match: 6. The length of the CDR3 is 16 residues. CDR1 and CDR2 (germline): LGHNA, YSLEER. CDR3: CASSQGRLAFYNEQFF. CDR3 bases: TGCGCCAGCAGCCAAGGGCGACTAGCCTTCTACAATGAGCAGTTCTTC.

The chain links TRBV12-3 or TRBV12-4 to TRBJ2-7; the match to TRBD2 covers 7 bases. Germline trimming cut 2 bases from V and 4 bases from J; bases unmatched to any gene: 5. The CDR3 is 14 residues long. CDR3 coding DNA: TGTGCCAGCAGTTTAAGGGCGGGAGTTTACGAGCAGTACTTC. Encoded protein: CASSLRAGVYEQYF.

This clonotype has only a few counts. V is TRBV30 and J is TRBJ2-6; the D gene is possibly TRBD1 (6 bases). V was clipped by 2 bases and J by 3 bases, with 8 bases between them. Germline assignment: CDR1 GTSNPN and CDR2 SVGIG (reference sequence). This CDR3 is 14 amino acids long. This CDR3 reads CAWSTRGGANVLTF. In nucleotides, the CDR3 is TGTGCCTGGAGTACCAGGGGTGGGGCCAACGTCCTGACTTTC.

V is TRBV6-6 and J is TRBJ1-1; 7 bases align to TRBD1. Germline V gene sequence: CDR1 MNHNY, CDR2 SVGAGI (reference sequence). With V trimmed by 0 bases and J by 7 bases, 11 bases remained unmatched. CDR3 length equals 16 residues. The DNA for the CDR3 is TGTGCCAGCAGTTACTCACCGGGACAGAGACCTCTTGAAGCTTTCTTT. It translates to CASSYSPGQRPLEAFF.

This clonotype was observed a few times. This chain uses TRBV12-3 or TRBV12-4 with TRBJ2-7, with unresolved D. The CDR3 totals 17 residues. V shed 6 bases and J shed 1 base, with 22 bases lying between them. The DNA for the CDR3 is TGTGCCAGCAGCCCAAAGGTCGACGGAAAAGCTTCCTACGAGCAGTACTTC. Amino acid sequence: CASSPKVDGKASYEQYF.

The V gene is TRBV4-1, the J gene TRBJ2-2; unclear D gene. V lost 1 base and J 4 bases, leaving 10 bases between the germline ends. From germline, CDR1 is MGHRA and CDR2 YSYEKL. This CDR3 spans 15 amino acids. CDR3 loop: CASSQVGPFTGELFF. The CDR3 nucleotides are TGCGCCAGCAGCCAAGTAGGACCTTTCACCGGGGAGCTGTTTTTT.

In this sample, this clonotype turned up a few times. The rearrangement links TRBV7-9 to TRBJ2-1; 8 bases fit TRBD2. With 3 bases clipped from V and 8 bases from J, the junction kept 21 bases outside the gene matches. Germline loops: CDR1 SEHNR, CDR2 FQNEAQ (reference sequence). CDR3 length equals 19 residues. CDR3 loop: CASSLFQAGEGIFEDEQFF. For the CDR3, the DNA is TGTGCCAGCAGCTTGTTCCAAGCGGGAGAGGGAATTTTTGAGGATGAGCAGTTCTTC.

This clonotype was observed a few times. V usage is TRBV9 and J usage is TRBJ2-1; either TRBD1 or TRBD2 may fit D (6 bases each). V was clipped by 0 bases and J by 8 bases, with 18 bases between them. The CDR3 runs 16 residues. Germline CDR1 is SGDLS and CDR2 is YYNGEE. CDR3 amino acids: CASSVDIGGPAHEQFF. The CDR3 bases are TGTGCCAGCAGCGTAGATATCGGGGGCCCAGCCCATGAGCAGTTCTTC.

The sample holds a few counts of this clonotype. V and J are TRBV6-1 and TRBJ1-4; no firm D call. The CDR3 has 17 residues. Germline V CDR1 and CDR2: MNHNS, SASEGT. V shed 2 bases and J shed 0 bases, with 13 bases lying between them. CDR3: CASSETGSWATNEKLFF. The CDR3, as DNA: TGTGCCAGCAGTGAAACGGGATCGTGGGCAACTAATGAAAAACTGTTTTTT.

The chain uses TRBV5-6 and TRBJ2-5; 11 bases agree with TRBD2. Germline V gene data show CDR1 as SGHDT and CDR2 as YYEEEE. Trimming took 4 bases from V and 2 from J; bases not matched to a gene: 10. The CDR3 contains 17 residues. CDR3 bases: TGTGCCAGCAGCGAGTTCGGACTAGCGGGTGATCAAGAGACCCAGTACTTC. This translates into CASSEFGLAGDQETQYF.

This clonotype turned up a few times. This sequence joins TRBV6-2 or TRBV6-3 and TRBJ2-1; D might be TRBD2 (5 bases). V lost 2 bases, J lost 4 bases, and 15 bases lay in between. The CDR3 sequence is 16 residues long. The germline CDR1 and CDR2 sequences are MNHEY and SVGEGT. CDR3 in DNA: TGTGCCAGCAGTTACGATCGAAATGGACTTTACAATGAGCAGTTCTTC. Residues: CASSYDRNGLYNEQFF.

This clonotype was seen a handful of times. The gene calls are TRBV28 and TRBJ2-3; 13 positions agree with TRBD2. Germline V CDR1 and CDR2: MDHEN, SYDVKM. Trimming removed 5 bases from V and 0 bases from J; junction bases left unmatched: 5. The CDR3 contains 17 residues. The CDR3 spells CASSPGLAGESTDTQYF. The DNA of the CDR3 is TGTGCCAGCAGTCCAGGACTAGCGGGGGAGAGCACAGATACGCAGTATTTT.

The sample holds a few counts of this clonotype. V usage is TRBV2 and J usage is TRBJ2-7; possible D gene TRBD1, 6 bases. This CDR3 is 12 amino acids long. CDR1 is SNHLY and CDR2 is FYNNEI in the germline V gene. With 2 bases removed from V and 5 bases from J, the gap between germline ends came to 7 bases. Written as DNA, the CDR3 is TGTGCCAGCAGTGAATCAGGGGACGAGCAGTACTTC. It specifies CASSESGDEQYF.

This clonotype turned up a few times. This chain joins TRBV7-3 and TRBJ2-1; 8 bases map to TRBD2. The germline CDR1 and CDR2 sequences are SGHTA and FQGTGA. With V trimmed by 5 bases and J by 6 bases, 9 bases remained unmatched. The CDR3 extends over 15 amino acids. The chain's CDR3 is CASSPLAGSRNEQFF. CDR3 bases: TGTGCCAGCAGCCCCTTAGCGGGATCGCGCAATGAGCAGTTCTTC.

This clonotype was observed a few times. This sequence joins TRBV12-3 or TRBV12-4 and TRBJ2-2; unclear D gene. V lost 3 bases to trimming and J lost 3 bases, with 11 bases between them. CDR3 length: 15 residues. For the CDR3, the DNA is TGTGCCAGCAGTTTTGGTCAGATCGACACCGGGGAGCTGTTTTTT. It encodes CASSFGQIDTGELFF.

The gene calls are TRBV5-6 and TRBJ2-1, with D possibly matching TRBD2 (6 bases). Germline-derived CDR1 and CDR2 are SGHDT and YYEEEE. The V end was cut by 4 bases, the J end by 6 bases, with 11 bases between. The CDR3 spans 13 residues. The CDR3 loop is CASSVRETNEQFF. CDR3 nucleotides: TGTGCCAGCAGCGTTCGGGAGACCAATGAGCAGTTCTTC. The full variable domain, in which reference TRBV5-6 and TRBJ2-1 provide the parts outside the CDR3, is DAGVTQSPTHLIKTRGQQVTLRCSPKSGHDTVSWYQQALGQGPQFIFQYYEEEERQRGNFPDRFSGHQFPNYSSELNVNALLLGDSALYLCASSVRETNEQFFGPGTRLTVL.

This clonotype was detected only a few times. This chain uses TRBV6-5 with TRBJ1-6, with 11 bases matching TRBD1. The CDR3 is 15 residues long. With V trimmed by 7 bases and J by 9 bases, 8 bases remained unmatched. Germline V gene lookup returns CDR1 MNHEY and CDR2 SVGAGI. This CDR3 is CASNQGQGVSSPLHF. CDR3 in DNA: TGTGCCAGCAACCAGGGACAGGGGGTTAGTTCACCCCTCCACTTT.

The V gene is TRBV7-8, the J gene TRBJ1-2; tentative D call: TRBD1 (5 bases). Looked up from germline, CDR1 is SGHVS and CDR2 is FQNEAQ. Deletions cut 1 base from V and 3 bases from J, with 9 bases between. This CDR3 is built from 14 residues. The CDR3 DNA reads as TGTGCCAGCAGCTTAGACGGGACCGACTATGGCTACACCTTC. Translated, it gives CASSLDGTDYGYTF.

The CDR3 protein is CSARDQGSNQPQHF. CDR3 sequence (DNA): TGCAGTGCTAGAGATCAGGGTAGCAATCAGCCCCAGCATTTT. The chain has TRBV20-1 and TRBJ1-5, with D possibly being TRBD1 (5 bases). Germline V gene data show CDR1 as DFQATT and CDR2 as SNEGSKA (reference sequence). The CDR3 covers 14 residues. V dropped 0 bases and J dropped 0 bases, with 6 bases sitting between them.

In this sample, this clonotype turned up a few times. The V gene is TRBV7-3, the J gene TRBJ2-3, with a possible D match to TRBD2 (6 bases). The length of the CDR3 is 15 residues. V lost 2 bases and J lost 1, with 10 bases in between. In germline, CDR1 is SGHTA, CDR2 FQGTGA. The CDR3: CASSLGGMGTDTQYF. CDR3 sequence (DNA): TGTGCCAGCAGCTTAGGCGGGATGGGCACAGATACGCAGTATTTT.

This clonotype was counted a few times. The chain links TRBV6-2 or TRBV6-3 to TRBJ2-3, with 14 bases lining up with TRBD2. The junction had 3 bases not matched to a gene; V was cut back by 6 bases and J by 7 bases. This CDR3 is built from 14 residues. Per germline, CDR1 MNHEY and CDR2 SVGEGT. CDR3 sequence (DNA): TGTGCCAGCAGAAGACTAGCGGGAGGGAATACGCAGTATTTT. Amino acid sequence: CASRRLAGGNTQYF.

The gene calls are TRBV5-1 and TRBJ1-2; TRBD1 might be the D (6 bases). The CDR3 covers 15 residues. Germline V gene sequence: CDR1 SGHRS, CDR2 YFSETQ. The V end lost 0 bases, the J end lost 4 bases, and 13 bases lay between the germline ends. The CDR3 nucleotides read TGCGCCAGCAGCTTGGAAAACAGGGAAGGCTATGGCTACACCTTC. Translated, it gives CASSLENREGYGYTF.

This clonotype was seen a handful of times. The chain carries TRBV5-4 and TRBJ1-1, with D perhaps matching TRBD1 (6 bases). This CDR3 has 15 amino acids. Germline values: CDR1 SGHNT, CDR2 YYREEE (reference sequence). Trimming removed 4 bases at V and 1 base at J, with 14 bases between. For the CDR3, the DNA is TGTGCCAGCAGCCCCCCGAGGGGGGGGAACACTGAAGCTTTCTTT. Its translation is CASSPPRGGNTEAFF.

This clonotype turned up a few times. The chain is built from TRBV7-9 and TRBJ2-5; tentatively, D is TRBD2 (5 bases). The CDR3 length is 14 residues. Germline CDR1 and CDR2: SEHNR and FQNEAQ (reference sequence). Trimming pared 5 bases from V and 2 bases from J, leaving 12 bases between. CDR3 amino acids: CASSRAGIQETQYF. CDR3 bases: TGTGCCAGCAGCCGAGCCGGGATTCAAGAGACCCAGTACTTC.